These T cell receptor beta chains were read from a single sample in a study of shared clonotypes between healthy human individuals. Produced via immunoSEQ multiplex PCR; TCRdb's table is partial and in-frame only. This sample has approximately 980,000 clones; approximately 76% occur once, and the top ten carry about 1.5%. The sample consisted of memory CD4+ T cells sorted from blood. All receptors derive from a young man in good health. Each CDR3 is given with its conserved first and last residue. The D gene is left open where the match is weak. Rows give clone size only sometimes, using once, few, many, or a class for an expanded clone.

D gene: -; V gene: TRBV19; J gene: TRBJ1-2; clone size: -; CDR3 protein: CASRETGRAYGYTF; CDR3 DNA: TGTGCCAGTAGGGAGACAGGAAGAGCTTATGGCTACACCTTC
D gene: -; V gene: TRBV7-4; J gene: TRBJ2-1; clone size: once; CDR3 protein: CASSSPPVTGEQFF; CDR3 DNA: TGTGCCAGCAGCTCCCCCCCCGTTACAGGTGAGCAGTTCTTC
D gene: TRBD1; V gene: TRBV5-4; J gene: TRBJ1-2; clone size: -; CDR3 protein: CASSLGRDREDYGYTF; CDR3 DNA: TGTGCCAGCAGCTTGGGACGGGACAGGGAAGACTATGGCTACACCTTC
D gene: -; V gene: TRBV6-5; J gene: TRBJ2-2; clone size: -; CDR3 protein: CASSYRGRANTGELFF; CDR3 DNA: TGTGCCAGCAGTTACCGCGGCAGGGCTAACACCGGGGAGCTGTTTTTT
D gene: -; V gene: TRBV5-1; J gene: TRBJ2-7; clone size: -; CDR3 protein: CASSLGTAKPSYEQYF; CDR3 DNA: TGCGCCAGCAGCTTGGGGACAGCCAAGCCCTCCTACGAGCAGTACTTC
D gene: -; V gene: TRBV30; J gene: TRBJ1-1; clone size: -; CDR3 protein: CAWTGASSMNTEAFF; CDR3 DNA: TGTGCCTGGACCGGGGCCAGCTCTATGAACACTGAAGCTTTCTTT
D gene: TRBD1; V gene: TRBV19; J gene: TRBJ1-1; clone size: -; CDR3 protein: CASSIGRDGTGRGTEAFF; CDR3 DNA: TGTGCCAGTAGTATAGGCCGAGACGGGACAGGGCGTGGAACTGAAGCTTTCTTT
D gene: -; V gene: TRBV18; J gene: TRBJ1-1; clone size: many; CDR3 protein: CASSPGANTEAFF; CDR3 DNA: TGTGCCAGCTCACCGGGGGCGAACACTGAAGCTTTCTTT
D gene: TRBD1; V gene: TRBV7-2; J gene: TRBJ2-7; clone size: -; CDR3 protein: CASSLRGQGGPREYEQYF; CDR3 DNA: TGTGCCAGCAGCTTAAGGGGACAGGGGGGACCCCGTGAGTACGAGCAGTACTTC
D gene: TRBD1; V gene: TRBV19; J gene: TRBJ1-6; clone size: -; CDR3 protein: CASSMSGTGTEPLHF; CDR3 DNA: TGTGCCAGTAGTATGTCCGGGACAGGGACTGAACCCCTCCACTTT
D gene: TRBD2; V gene: TRBV7-9; J gene: TRBJ2-3; clone size: -; CDR3 protein: CASSSDHGGLLTDTQYF; CDR3 DNA: TGTGCCAGCAGCTCAGACCACGGGGGGTTACTCACAGATACGCAGTATTTT
D gene: -; V gene: TRBV6-5; J gene: TRBJ2-5; clone size: many; CDR3 protein: CASSYGGQLGETQYF; CDR3 DNA: TGTGCCAGCAGTTACGGAGGACAGCTGGGGGAGACCCAGTACTTC
D gene: TRBD2; V gene: TRBV27; J gene: TRBJ2-1; clone size: -; CDR3 protein: CASSLEGLAGRKQFF; CDR3 DNA: TGTGCCAGCAGTTTGGAAGGGCTAGCGGGAAGGAAGCAGTTCTTC
D gene: TRBD2; V gene: TRBV29-1; J gene: TRBJ2-7; clone size: -; CDR3 protein: CSVDGGSRGEQYF; CDR3 DNA: TGCAGCGTTGACGGGGGGTCGCGGGGCGAGCAGTACTTC
D gene: -; V gene: TRBV27; J gene: TRBJ2-6; clone size: few; CDR3 protein: CASSLGPGQYSGANVLTF; CDR3 DNA: TGTGCCAGCAGTTTAGGGCCGGGACAATACTCTGGGGCCAACGTCCTGACTTTC
D gene: -; V gene: TRBV30; J gene: TRBJ2-3; clone size: -; CDR3 protein: CAWSPGDTQYF; CDR3 DNA: TGTGCCTGGAGCCCTGGTGATACGCAGTATTTT
D gene: -; V gene: TRBV6-6; J gene: TRBJ1-6; clone size: -; CDR3 protein: CASSYSQDNSPLHF; CDR3 DNA: TGTGCCAGCAGTTACTCCCAGGACAATTCACCCCTCCACTTT
D gene: TRBD1; V gene: TRBV6-1; J gene: TRBJ2-2; clone size: few; CDR3 protein: CASRRTGASTGELFF; CDR3 DNA: TGTGCCAGCAGGAGGACAGGGGCTAGCACCGGGGAGCTGTTTTTT
D gene: TRBD1; V gene: TRBV7-2; J gene: TRBJ1-1; clone size: once; CDR3 protein: CASSPRRGGFTEAFF; CDR3 DNA: TGTGCCAGCAGCCCCCGGAGAGGGGGCTTTACTGAAGCTTTCTTT
D gene: -; V gene: TRBV5-1; J gene: TRBJ1-1; clone size: few; CDR3 protein: CASSLDRVTEAFF; CDR3 DNA: TGCGCCAGCAGCTTGGACAGGGTCACTGAAGCTTTCTTT
D gene: -; V gene: TRBV5-6; J gene: TRBJ2-7; clone size: -; CDR3 protein: CASSFGFSYEQYF; CDR3 DNA: TGTGCCAGCAGCTTTGGTTTCTCCTACGAGCAGTACTTC
D gene: -; V gene: TRBV7-8; J gene: TRBJ1-5; clone size: -; CDR3 protein: CASSLYSDGNQPQHF; CDR3 DNA: TGTGCCAGCAGCTTATACTCCGATGGCAATCAGCCCCAGCATTTT
D gene: -; V gene: TRBV10-3; J gene: TRBJ2-1; clone size: -; CDR3 protein: CAISDLRGTNEQFF; CDR3 DNA: TGTGCCATCAGTGACCTCCGGGGAACAAATGAGCAGTTCTTC
D gene: -; V gene: TRBV10-3; J gene: TRBJ1-5; clone size: few; CDR3 protein: CAISEGDSNQPQHF; CDR3 DNA: TGTGCCATCAGTGAGGGGGATAGCAATCAGCCCCAGCATTTT
D gene: -; V gene: TRBV7-8; J gene: TRBJ2-1; clone size: -; CDR3 protein: CASRKSRATVDEQFF; CDR3 DNA: TGTGCCAGCAGGAAAAGCCGGGCCACAGTCGATGAGCAGTTCTTC
D gene: TRBD1; V gene: TRBV7-6; J gene: TRBJ2-7; clone size: -; CDR3 protein: CASSLGQGGYEQYF; CDR3 DNA: TGTGCCAGCAGCTTAGGACAGGGTGGGTACGAGCAGTACTTC
D gene: -; V gene: TRBV7-2; J gene: TRBJ1-1; clone size: few; CDR3 protein: CASSPRQVTFTEAFF; CDR3 DNA: TGTGCCAGCAGCCCCCGACAGGTAACGTTCACTGAAGCTTTCTTT
D gene: TRBD2; V gene: TRBV18; J gene: TRBJ2-7; clone size: -; CDR3 protein: CASSPDSGRAYEQYF; CDR3 DNA: TGTGCCAGCTCACCAGATAGCGGGAGGGCCTACGAGCAGTACTTC
D gene: -; V gene: TRBV5-6; J gene: TRBJ1-2; clone size: -; CDR3 protein: CASSAKGRDYGYTF; CDR3 DNA: TGTGCCAGCAGCGCCAAGGGCAGGGACTATGGCTACACCTTC
D gene: -; V gene: TRBV5-4; J gene: TRBJ1-6; clone size: -; CDR3 protein: CASSLSGANNSPLHF; CDR3 DNA: TGTGCCAGCAGCTTGTCGGGGGCAAATAATTCACCCCTCCACTTT
D gene: -; V gene: TRBV11-2; J gene: TRBJ2-5; clone size: -; CDR3 protein: CASSLDLGGGRQVETQYF; CDR3 DNA: TGTGCCAGCAGCTTAGATCTTGGGGGCGGGCGGCAAGTAGAGACCCAGTACTTC
D gene: -; V gene: TRBV6-6; J gene: TRBJ2-5; clone size: -; CDR3 protein: CASTRQETQETQYF; CDR3 DNA: TGTGCCAGCACTAGACAGGAGACCCAAGAGACCCAGTACTTC
D gene: -; V gene: TRBV6-6; J gene: TRBJ2-7; clone size: -; CDR3 protein: CASSYVGASYEQYF; CDR3 DNA: TGTGCCAGCAGTTACGTAGGGGCCTCCTACGAGCAGTACTTC
D gene: -; V gene: TRBV11-2; J gene: TRBJ2-3; clone size: -; CDR3 protein: CASTGTSTALSTDTQYF; CDR3 DNA: TGTGCCAGCACCGGAACTTCCACCGCTCTTAGCACAGATACGCAGTATTTT
D gene: TRBD1; V gene: TRBV5-5; J gene: TRBJ1-5; clone size: -; CDR3 protein: CASSASRTGAYSNQPQHF; CDR3 DNA: TGTGCCAGCAGCGCTTCCAGGACAGGGGCTTATAGCAATCAGCCCCAGCATTTT
D gene: -; V gene: TRBV5-1; J gene: TRBJ2-7; clone size: -; CDR3 protein: CASSTDVIYEQYF; CDR3 DNA: TGCGCCAGCAGCACCGATGTGATCTACGAGCAGTACTTC
D gene: -; V gene: TRBV6-5; J gene: TRBJ1-2; clone size: -; CDR3 protein: CASSRTALSYGYTF; CDR3 DNA: TGTGCCAGCAGTCGGACAGCCCTGAGCTATGGCTACACCTTC
D gene: TRBD2; V gene: TRBV6-6; J gene: TRBJ2-7; clone size: -; CDR3 protein: CASSSPQTSGAYEQYF; CDR3 DNA: TGTGCCAGCAGTTCCCCTCAGACTAGCGGTGCCTACGAGCAGTACTTC
D gene: -; V gene: TRBV5-1; J gene: TRBJ1-1; clone size: -; CDR3 protein: CASSLAGTMNTEAFF; CDR3 DNA: TGCGCCAGCAGCTTGGCAGGGACTATGAACACTGAAGCTTTCTTT
D gene: -; V gene: TRBV4-1; J gene: TRBJ2-2; clone size: -; CDR3 protein: CASSQDLIRFQIPTGELFF; CDR3 DNA: TGCGCCAGCAGCCAAGATCTCATCAGGTTCCAGATCCCCACCGGGGAGCTGTTTTTT
D gene: TRBD1; V gene: TRBV14; J gene: TRBJ2-7; clone size: -; CDR3 protein: CASSRDRVRQYF; CDR3 DNA: TGTGCCAGCAGCCGAGACAGGGTTCGGCAGTACTTC
D gene: -; V gene: TRBV7-2; J gene: TRBJ2-7; clone size: once; CDR3 protein: CASSLSGGPFYEQYF; CDR3 DNA: TGTGCCAGCAGCTTATCCGGGGGGCCATTTTACGAGCAGTACTTC
D gene: -; V gene: TRBV30; J gene: TRBJ1-3; clone size: -; CDR3 protein: CALEPHSSGNTIYF; CDR3 DNA: TGTGCCCTAGAACCCCACTCCTCTGGAAACACCATATATTTT
D gene: -; V gene: TRBV5-1; J gene: TRBJ2-1; clone size: once; CDR3 protein: CASSLGGVDYNEQFF; CDR3 DNA: TGCGCCAGCAGCTTGGGGGGTGTCGACTACAATGAGCAGTTCTTC
D gene: -; V gene: TRBV20-1; J gene: TRBJ1-1; clone size: -; CDR3 protein: CSGTPDIEAFF; CDR3 DNA: TGCAGTGGTACCCCGGATATCGAAGCTTTCTTT
D gene: -; V gene: TRBV5-4; J gene: TRBJ2-5; clone size: -; CDR3 protein: CASSLRGAGTQYF; CDR3 DNA: TGTGCCAGCAGCTTGCGGGGGGCAGGGACCCAGTACTTC
D gene: -; V gene: TRBV10-3; J gene: TRBJ2-7; clone size: -; CDR3 protein: CAISEVGLRAEQYF; CDR3 DNA: TGTGCCATCAGTGAGGTGGGTCTACGTGCCGAGCAGTACTTC
D gene: -; V gene: TRBV5-1; J gene: TRBJ1-4; clone size: -; CDR3 protein: CASSPGVTNEKLFF; CDR3 DNA: TGCGCCAGCAGCCCGGGGGTAACTAATGAAAAACTGTTTTTT
D gene: -; V gene: TRBV5-1; J gene: TRBJ2-3; clone size: -; CDR3 protein: CASSLRQKASTDTQYF; CDR3 DNA: TGCGCCAGCAGCTTGCGGCAAAAAGCTAGCACAGATACGCAGTATTTT
D gene: -; V gene: TRBV5-1; J gene: TRBJ2-3; clone size: once; CDR3 protein: CASSADYSTDTQYF; CDR3 DNA: TGCGCCAGCAGCGCAGACTATAGCACAGATACGCAGTATTTT
D gene: TRBD2; V gene: TRBV6-5; J gene: TRBJ2-5; clone size: once; CDR3 protein: CASTSGGGTQYF; CDR3 DNA: TGTGCCAGCACTAGCGGGGGCGGGACCCAGTACTTC
D gene: -; V gene: TRBV9; J gene: TRBJ1-2; clone size: -; CDR3 protein: CASSVARESYGYTF; CDR3 DNA: TGTGCCAGCAGCGTAGCTCGGGAAAGCTATGGCTACACCTTC
D gene: -; V gene: TRBV7-9; J gene: TRBJ1-1; clone size: -; CDR3 protein: CASSLASRLTEAFF; CDR3 DNA: TGTGCCAGCAGCTTAGCTTCGCGACTCACTGAAGCTTTCTTT
D gene: TRBD1; V gene: TRBV7-3; J gene: TRBJ2-7; clone size: -; CDR3 protein: CASSPTGGNIYEQYF; CDR3 DNA: TGTGCCAGCAGCCCAACAGGGGGGAATATCTACGAGCAGTACTTC